This TCR beta chain stems from a study of T cells in Graves' hyperthyroidism and ophthalmopathy. RNA transcripts yielded amplified TCR beta CDR3 regions. With the HTBI primer set, the TCR CDR3 went through a first round of RT-PCR. TCRdb recomputed calls from the multiplex PCR reads with MiXCR, one row per CDR3 protein. This table has about 690,000 distinct CDR3 sequences, approximately 15% appearing once. Looked up from germline, CDR1 is SGHAT and CDR2 is FQNNGV. This CDR3 is built from 15 residues. The germline V and J ends were trimmed by 6 bases and 0 bases, with 15 bases remaining between them. At least ten counts were recorded for this clonotype.

Sequencing input: blood. This chain links TRBV11-2 with TRBJ2-7; TRBD1 or TRBD2 may be the D gene (5 bases each). This TCR was recovered from a man between 50 and 59 years old with Graves' hyperthyroidism. As DNA, the CDR3 is TGTGCCAGCAGTTCCCCCCGGGGCAGCTCCTACGAGCAGTACTTC. Its translation: CASSSPRGSSYEQYF.